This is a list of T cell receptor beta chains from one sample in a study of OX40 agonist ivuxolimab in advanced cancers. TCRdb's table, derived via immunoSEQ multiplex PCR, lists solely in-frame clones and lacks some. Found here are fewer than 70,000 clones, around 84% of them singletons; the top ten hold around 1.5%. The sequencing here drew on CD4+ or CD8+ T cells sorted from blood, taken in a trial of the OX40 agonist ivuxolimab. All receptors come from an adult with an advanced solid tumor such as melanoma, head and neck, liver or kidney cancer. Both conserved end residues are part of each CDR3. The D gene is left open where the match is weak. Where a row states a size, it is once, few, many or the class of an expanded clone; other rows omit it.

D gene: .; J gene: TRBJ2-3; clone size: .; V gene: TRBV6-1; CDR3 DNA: TGTGCCAGCCTGAGGTGGGGCGAGGCTACGCAGTATTTT; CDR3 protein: CASLRWGEATQYF
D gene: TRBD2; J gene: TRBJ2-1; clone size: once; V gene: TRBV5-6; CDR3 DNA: TGTGCCAGCAGCCGTCGACTAGCGGTTATCTCCTACAATGAGCAGTTCTTC; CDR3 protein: CASSRRLAVISYNEQFF
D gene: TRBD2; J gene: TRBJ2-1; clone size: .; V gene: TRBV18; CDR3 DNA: TGTGCCAGCTCGACTAGCGGGATTAACAATGAGCAGTTCTTC; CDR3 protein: CASSTSGINNEQFF
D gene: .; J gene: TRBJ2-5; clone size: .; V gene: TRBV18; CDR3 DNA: TGTGCCAGCTCACCATCCAGGGACCGACAAGAGACCCAGTACTTC; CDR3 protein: CASSPSRDRQETQYF
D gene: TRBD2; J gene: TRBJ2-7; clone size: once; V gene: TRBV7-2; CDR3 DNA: TGTGCCAGCAGTCGGACTAGCGGGAGTTACGAGCAGTACTTC; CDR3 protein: CASSRTSGSYEQYF
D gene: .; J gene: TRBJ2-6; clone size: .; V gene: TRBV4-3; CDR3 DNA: TGCGCCAGCAGCCCCGGGTTAACTGGGGCCAACGTCCTGACTTTC; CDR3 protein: CASSPGLTGANVLTF
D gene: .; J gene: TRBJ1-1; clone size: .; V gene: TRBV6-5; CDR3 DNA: TGTGCCAGCAGTCAGACAGATATGAACACTGAAGCTTTCTTT; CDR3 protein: CASSQTDMNTEAFF
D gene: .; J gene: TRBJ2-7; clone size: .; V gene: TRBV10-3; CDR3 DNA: TGTGCCATCGGGCGGGACTCCTACGAGCAGTACTTC; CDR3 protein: CAIGRDSYEQYF
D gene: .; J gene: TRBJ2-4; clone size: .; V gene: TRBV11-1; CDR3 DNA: TGTGCCAGCAGCCACCTAGGACGGATTGGAATTCAGTACTTC; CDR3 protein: CASSHLGRIGIQYF
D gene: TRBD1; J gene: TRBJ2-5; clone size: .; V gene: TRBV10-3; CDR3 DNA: TGTGCCATCAGCCCCGGGACAGGGAAAGAGACCCAGTACTTC; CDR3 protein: CAISPGTGKETQYF
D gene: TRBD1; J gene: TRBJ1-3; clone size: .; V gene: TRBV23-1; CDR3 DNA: TGCGCCAGCAGTCAAGAGGGGGCAGGGGGCGGTGGAAACACCATATATTTT; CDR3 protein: CASSQEGAGGGGNTIYF
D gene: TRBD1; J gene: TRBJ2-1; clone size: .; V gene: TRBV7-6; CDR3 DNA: TGTGCCAGCAGCGTCGACAGGGCATCCTACAATGAGCAGTTCTTC; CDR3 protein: CASSVDRASYNEQFF
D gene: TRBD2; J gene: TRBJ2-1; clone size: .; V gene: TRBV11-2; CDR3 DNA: TGTGCCAGCAGCCAGACTAGCGGGAGTTCCCTCTCGGGTAATGAGCAGTTCTTC; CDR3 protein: CASSQTSGSSLSGNEQFF
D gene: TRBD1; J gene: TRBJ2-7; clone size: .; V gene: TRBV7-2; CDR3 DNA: TGTGCCAGCAGATTGGGGTCCTGGCAGGGGGTAGGCGAGCAGTACTTC; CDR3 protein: CASRLGSWQGVGEQYF
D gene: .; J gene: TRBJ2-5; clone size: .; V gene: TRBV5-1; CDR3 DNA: TGCGCCAGCAGCTTGATTGGACCCACCCTCGCAGAGACCCAGTACTTC; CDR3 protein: CASSLIGPTLAETQYF
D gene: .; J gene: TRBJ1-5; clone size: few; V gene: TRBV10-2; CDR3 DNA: TGCGCCAGCAGCCAACAGGGATTACAGCCCCAGCATTTT; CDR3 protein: CASSQQGLQPQHF
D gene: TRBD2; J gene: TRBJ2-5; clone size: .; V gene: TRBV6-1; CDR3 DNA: TGTGCCAGCAGTGCAATTAGCGGGGGCCAAGAGACCCAGTACTTC; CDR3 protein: CASSAISGGQETQYF
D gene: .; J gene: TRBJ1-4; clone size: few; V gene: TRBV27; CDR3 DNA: TGTGCCAGCAGTTTCGTTGGGTCTAATGAAAAACTGTTTTTT; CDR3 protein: CASSFVGSNEKLFF
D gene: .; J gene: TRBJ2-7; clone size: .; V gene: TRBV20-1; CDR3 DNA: TGCAGTGCTACAGGGGTCAGCGAGCAGTACTTC; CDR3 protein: CSATGVSEQYF
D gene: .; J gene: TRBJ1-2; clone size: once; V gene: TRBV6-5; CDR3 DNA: TGTGCCAGCAGTTCCCCGACAGTGAACTATGGCTACACCTTC; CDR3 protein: CASSSPTVNYGYTF
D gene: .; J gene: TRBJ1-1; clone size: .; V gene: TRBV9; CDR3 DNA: TGTGCCAGCAGGGCGACCTCCTGGACAGTTTGGAATAAAGCTTTCTTT; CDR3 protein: CASRATSWTVWNKAFF
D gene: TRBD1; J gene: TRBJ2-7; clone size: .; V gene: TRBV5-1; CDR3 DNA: TGCGCCAGCAGCCGGGACAGTAGCTCCTACGAGCAGTACTTC; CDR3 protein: CASSRDSSSYEQYF
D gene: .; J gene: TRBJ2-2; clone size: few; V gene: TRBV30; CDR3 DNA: TGTGCCTGGAGTAGTAGGGGAAGTAGCACCGGGGAGCTGTTTTTT; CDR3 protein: CAWSSRGSSTGELFF
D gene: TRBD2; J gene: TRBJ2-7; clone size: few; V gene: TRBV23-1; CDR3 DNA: TGCGCCAGCAGTCTTCGCGGGAGTATAGGCGAGCAGTACTTC; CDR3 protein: CASSLRGSIGEQYF
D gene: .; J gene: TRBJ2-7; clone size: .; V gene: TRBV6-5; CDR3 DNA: TGTGCCAGCAGTTACAGCTCAAGCTCCTACGAGCAGTACTTC; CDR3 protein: CASSYSSSSYEQYF
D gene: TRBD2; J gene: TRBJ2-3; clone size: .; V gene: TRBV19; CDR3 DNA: TGTGCCAGTAGTATAAGGGGCCCCACTAGCGGCCTCACAGATACGCAGTATTTT; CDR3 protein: CASSIRGPTSGLTDTQYF